This T cell receptor beta chain was sequenced during a study of monozygotic twins with inflammatory bowel disease. CDR1 and CDR2 (germline): MNHEY, SVGAGI. The CDR3 runs 16 residues. TCRdb reanalyzed the 5' RACE reads, giving one entry per CDR3 protein sequence and no DNA. Seen in this sample are over 150,000 distinct CDR3 sequences; the ten most common clones hold around 2.8%. Investigators extracted total RNA from whole blood and did not sort T cells. The receptor was derived from a human donor with ulcerative colitis or Crohn's disease, or a healthy co-twin of an affected twin (not recorded which). The chain combines TRBV6-5 with TRBJ2-5; lacking DNA, the TRBD1 call made by TCRdb goes unchecked. The sequenced material came from blood. This chain's CDR3 is CASSYGADARQETQYF.